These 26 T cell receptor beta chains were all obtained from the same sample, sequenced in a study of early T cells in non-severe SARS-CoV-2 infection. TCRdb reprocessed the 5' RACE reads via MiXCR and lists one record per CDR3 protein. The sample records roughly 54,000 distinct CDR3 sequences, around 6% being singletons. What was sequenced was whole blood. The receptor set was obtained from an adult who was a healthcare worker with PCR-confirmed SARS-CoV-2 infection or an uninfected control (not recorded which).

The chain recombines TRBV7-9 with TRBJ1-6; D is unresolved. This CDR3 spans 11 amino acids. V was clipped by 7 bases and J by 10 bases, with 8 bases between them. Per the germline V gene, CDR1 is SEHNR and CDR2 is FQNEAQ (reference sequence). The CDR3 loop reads CASTGGSPLHF. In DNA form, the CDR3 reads TGTGCCAGCACCGGAGGATCACCCCTCCACTTT.

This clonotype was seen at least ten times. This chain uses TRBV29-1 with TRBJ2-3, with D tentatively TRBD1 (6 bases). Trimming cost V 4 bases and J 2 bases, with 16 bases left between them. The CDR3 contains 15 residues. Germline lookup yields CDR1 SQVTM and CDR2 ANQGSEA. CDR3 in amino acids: CSVVRGSQTTDTQYF. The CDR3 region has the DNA TGCAGCGTTGTGAGGGGGAGCCAGACCACAGATACGCAGTATTTT.

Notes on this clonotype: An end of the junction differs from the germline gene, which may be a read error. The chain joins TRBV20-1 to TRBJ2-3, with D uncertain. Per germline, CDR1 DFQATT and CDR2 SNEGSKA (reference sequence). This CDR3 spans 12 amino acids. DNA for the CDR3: TGCAGTGCAAGAGGCCGAACAGATACGCAGTATTTT. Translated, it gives CSARGRTDTQYF.

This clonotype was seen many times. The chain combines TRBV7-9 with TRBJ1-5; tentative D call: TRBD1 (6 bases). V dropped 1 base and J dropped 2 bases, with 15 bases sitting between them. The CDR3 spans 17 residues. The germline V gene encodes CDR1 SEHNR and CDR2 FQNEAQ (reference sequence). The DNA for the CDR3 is TGTGCCAGCAGCTTAGTCCTTCAGGGGATGGGCAATCAGCCCCAGCATTTT. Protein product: CASSLVLQGMGNQPQHF.

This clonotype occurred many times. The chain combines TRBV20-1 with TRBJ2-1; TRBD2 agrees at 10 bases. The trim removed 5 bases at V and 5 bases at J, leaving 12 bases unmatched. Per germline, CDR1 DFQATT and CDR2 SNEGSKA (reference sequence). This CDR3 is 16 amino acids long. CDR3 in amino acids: CSAVGLASGVHNEQFF. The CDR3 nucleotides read TGCAGTGCTGTGGGACTAGCGAGTGGGGTACACAATGAGCAGTTCTTC.

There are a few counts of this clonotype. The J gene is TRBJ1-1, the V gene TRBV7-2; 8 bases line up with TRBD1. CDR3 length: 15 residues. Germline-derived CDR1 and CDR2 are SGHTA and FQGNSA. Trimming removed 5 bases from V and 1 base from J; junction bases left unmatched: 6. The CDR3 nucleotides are TGTGCCAGCAGCCTACAGGGGGTTGAGAACACTGAAGCTTTCTTT. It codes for CASSLQGVENTEAFF.

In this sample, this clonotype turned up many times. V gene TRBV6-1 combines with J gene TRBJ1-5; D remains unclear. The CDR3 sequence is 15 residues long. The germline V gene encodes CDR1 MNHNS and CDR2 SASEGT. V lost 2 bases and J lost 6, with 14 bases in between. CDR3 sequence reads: CASSEPGGSRQPQHF. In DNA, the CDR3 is TGTGCCAGCAGTGAACCGGGCGGGTCGCGTCAGCCCCAGCATTTT.

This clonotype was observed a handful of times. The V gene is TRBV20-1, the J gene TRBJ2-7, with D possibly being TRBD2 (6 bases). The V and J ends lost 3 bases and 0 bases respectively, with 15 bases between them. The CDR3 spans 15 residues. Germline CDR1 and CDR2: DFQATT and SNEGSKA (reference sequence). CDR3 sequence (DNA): TGCAGTGCTAGCTCGCAAGCGGGTCGCTCCTACGAGCAGTACTTC. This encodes CSASSQAGRSYEQYF.

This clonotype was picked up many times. CDR3 amino acids: CSAVRGEHNEQYF. The CDR3 DNA sequence: TGCAGTGCGGTCCGGGGGGAGCACAACGAGCAGTACTTC. The V and J genes are TRBV20-1 and TRBJ2-7; 7 nucleotides agree with TRBD2. CDR3 length equals 13 residues. V lost 6 bases and J lost 5; bases outside the gene matches: 10. Germline assignment: CDR1 DFQATT and CDR2 SNEGSKA (reference sequence).

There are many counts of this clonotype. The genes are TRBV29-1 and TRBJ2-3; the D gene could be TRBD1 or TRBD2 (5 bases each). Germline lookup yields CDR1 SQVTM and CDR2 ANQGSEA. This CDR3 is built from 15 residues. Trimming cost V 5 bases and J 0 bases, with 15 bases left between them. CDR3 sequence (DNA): TGCAGCGTTCGACGTACGGGGACGAGCACAGATACGCAGTATTTT. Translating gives CSVRRTGTSTDTQYF.

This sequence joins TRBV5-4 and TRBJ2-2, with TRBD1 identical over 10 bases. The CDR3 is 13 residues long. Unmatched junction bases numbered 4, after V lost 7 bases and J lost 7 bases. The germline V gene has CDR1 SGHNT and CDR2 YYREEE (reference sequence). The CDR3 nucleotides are TGTGCCAGCCAGACAGGGGGCAACGGGGAGCTGTTTTTT. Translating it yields CASQTGGNGELFF.

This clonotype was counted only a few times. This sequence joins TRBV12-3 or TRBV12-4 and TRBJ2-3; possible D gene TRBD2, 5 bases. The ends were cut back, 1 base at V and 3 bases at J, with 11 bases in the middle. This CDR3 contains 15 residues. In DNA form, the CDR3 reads TGTGCCAGCAGTTTAGGGGGAGCAACAACAGATACGCAGTATTTT. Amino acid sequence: CASSLGGATTDTQYF.

The CDR3 coding sequence is TGTGCTAGTGGTTTGACACCTTCCTACGAGCAGTACTTC. Protein sequence: CASGLTPSYEQYF. The gene calls are TRBV12-5 and TRBJ2-7, with D unclear. Trimming stripped 2 bases from V and 1 base from J, with 6 bases between. Germline assignment: CDR1 LGHNT and CDR2 FRNRAP. This CDR3 spans 13 amino acids.

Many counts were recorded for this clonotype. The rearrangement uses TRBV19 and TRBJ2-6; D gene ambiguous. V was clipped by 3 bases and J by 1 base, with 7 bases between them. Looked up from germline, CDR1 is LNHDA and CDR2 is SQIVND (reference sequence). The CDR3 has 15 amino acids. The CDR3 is CASSIDISGANVLTF. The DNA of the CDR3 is TGTGCCAGTAGTATCGACATATCTGGGGCCAACGTCCTGACTTTC. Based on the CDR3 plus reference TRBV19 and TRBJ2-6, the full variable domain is DGGITQSPKYLFRKEGQNVTLSCEQNLNHDAMYWYRQDPGQGLRLIYYSQIVNDFQKGDIAEGYSVSREKKESFPLTVTSAQKNPTAFYLCASSIDISGANVLTFGAGSRLTVL.

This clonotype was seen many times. The CDR3 nucleotides are TGTGCCGCGCTAGGGACTAGCCAAGAGACCCAGTACTTC. This translates into CAALGTSQETQYF. The chain carries TRBV2 and TRBJ2-5; 8 nucleotides line up with TRBD2. Germline assignment: CDR1 SNHLY and CDR2 FYNNEI. The ends lost 11 bases at V and 1 base at J; junction bases unmatched: 6. CDR3 length: 13 amino acids.

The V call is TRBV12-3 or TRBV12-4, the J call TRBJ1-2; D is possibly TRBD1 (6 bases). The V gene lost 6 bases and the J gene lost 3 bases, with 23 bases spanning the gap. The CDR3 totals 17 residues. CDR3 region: CASRDQFQGQGYYGYTF. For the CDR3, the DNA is TGTGCCAGCAGGGATCAATTCCAGGGTCAGGGGTACTATGGCTACACCTTC.

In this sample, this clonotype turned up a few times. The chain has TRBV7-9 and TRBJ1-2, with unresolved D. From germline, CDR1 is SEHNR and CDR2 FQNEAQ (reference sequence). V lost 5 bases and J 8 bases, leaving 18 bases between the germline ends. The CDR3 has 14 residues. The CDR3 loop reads CASSVTPTLDGYTF. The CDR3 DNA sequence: TGTGCCAGCAGCGTAACGCCCACCTTGGACGGCTACACCTTC.

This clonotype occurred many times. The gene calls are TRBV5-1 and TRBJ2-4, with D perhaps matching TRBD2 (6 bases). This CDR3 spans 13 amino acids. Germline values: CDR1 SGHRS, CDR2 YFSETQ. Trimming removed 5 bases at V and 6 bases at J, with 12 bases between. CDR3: CASSNGGTNIQYF. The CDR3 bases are TGCGCCAGCAGTAACGGCGGGACAAACATTCAGTACTTC.

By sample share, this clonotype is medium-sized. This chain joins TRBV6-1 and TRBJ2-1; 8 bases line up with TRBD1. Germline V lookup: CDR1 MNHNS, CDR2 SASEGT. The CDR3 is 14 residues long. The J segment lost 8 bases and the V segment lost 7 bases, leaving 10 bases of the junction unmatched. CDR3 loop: CASTTGTGPDEQFF. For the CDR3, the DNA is TGTGCCAGCACCACCGGGACAGGACCCGATGAGCAGTTCTTC.

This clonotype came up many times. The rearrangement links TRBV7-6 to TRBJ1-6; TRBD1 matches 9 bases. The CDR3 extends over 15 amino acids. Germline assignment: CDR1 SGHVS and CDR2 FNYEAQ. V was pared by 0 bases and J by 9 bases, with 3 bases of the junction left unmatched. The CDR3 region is CASSLAGQGSSPLHF. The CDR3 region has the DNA TGTGCCAGCAGCTTAGCGGGACAGGGTAGTTCACCCCTCCACTTT.

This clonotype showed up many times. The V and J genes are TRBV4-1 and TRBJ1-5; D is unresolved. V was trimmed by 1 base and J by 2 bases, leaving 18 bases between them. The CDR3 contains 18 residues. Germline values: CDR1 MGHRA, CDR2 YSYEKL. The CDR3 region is CASSQVLSPRRGNQPQHF. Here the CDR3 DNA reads TGCGCCAGCAGCCAAGTTTTGTCCCCCCGAAGAGGCAATCAGCCCCAGCATTTT.

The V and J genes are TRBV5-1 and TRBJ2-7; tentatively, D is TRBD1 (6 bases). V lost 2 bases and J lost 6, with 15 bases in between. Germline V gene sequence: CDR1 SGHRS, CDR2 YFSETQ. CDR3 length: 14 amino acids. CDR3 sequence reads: CASSLQGNVGEQYF. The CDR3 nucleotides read TGCGCCAGCAGCTTACAGGGAAATGTGGGCGAGCAGTACTTC.

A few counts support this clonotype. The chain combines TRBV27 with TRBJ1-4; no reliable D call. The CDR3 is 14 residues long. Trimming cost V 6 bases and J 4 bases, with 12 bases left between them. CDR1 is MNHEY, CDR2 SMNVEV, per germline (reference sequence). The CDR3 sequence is CASSSLRVNEKLFF. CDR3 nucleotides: TGTGCCAGCAGCAGCCTCCGTGTTAATGAAAAACTGTTTTTT.

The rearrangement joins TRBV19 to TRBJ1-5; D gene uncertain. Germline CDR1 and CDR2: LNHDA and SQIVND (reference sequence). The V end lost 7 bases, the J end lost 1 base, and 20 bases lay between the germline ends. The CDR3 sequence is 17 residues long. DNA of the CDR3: TGTGCCAGTACCATTGGAAAAGGGAGGGAGAGCAATCAGCCCCAGCATTTT. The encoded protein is CASTIGKGRESNQPQHF.

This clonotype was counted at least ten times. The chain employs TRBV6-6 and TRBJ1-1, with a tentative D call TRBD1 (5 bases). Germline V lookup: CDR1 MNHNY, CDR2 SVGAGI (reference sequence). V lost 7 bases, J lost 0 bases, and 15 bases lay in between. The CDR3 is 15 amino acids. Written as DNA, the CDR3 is TGTGCCAGCACTTATACAGGCAGTATGAACACTGAAGCTTTCTTT. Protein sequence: CASTYTGSMNTEAFF.

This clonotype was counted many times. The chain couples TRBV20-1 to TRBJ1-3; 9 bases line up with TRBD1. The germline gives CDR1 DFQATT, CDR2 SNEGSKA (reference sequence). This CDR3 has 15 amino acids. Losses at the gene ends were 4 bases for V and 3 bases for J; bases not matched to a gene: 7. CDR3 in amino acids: CSATTGTGFGNTIYF. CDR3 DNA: TGCAGTGCTACCACCGGGACAGGGTTTGGAAACACCATATATTTT.